These 14 T cell receptor beta chains share one sample of origin, sequenced in a study of T cell responses to AZD1222 COVID-19 vaccine. The table came from immunoSEQ multiplex PCR; TCRdb's copy has only in-frame clones and leaves some out. The sample lists roughly 150,000 clones, approximately 93% occurring once. This material consisted of peripheral blood, taken 28 days after the second AZD1222 dose. Receptors were obtained from an adult who received the AZD1222 COVID-19 vaccine.

The V call is TRBV4-1, the J call TRBJ1-2; TRBD1 matches at 7 bases. CDR1 is MGHRA, CDR2 YSYEKL, per germline. Unmatched junction bases numbered 16, after V lost 0 bases and J lost 6 bases. This CDR3 comprises 18 residues. The CDR3 loop reads CASSQDPLLGGGIDGYTF. The DNA of the CDR3 is TGCGCCAGCAGCCAAGATCCCCTCCTGGGAGGGGGCATTGATGGCTACACCTTC.

The CDR3 DNA reads as TGTGCCAGCAAGAACAGTAATTCACCCCTCCACTTT. This codes for CASKNSNSPLHF. The chain carries TRBV2 and TRBJ1-6; D unresolved. V gave up 7 bases and J gave up 6 bases, with 7 bases separating them. CDR3 size: 12 residues. In germline, CDR1 is SNHLY, CDR2 FYNNEI.

The CDR3 loop reads CASRGTGFTYGYTF. CDR3 bases: TGTGCCAGCAGGGGTACAGGGTTTACCTATGGCTACACCTTC. The V call is TRBV7-2, the J call TRBJ1-2; tentatively, D is TRBD1 (6 bases). Per the germline V gene, CDR1 is SGHTA and CDR2 is FQGNSA. Trimming pared 6 bases from V and 4 bases from J, leaving 15 bases between. This CDR3 has 14 residues.

V usage is TRBV7-3 and J usage is TRBJ1-1, with TRBD1 as a possible D gene (6 bases). Trimming left V 3 bases short and J 7 bases short, with 12 bases between. The CDR3 is 13 residues long. In germline, CDR1 is SGHTA, CDR2 FQGTGA. CDR3 DNA sequence: TGTGCCAGCAGCTTGGGGGCACTGAGTGAAGCTTTCTTT. Its protein product is CASSLGALSEAFF.

The V and J genes are TRBV27 and TRBJ2-7; the D gene is possibly TRBD1 (6 bases). The ends were cut back, 6 bases at V and 2 bases at J, with 20 bases in the middle. CDR1 and CDR2 (germline): MNHEY, SMNVEV (reference sequence). The CDR3 has 16 residues. The CDR3: CASRRSLSGTTYEQYF. CDR3 nucleotide sequence: TGTGCCAGCAGACGATCCCTCTCCGGGACAACCTACGAGCAGTACTTC.

V and J are TRBV27 and TRBJ1-2; 10 positions match TRBD1. The ends lost 5 bases at V and 8 bases at J; junction bases unmatched: 11. The CDR3 loop spans 15 amino acids. The V gene's germline CDR1 is MNHEY and CDR2 SMNVEV (reference sequence). The CDR3 region is CASSPPGTGAGGYTF. The CDR3 DNA reads TGTGCCAGCAGTCCCCCTGGGACAGGGGCGGGCGGCTACACCTTC.

The J gene is TRBJ2-1, the V gene TRBV11-3; 12 bases map to TRBD1. The CDR3 spans 15 residues. The ends lost 5 bases at V and 7 bases at J; junction bases unmatched: 6. Germline V gives CDR1 SGHNT, CDR2 YENEEA. The CDR3 sequence: CASSRGQGANNEQFF. The CDR3 DNA follows: TGTGCCAGCAGCCGGGGACAGGGGGCGAATAATGAGCAGTTCTTC. The full variable domain, in which reference TRBV11-3 and TRBJ2-1 provide the parts outside the CDR3, is EAGVVQSPRYKIIEKKQPVAFWCNPISGHNTLYWYLQNLGQGPELLIRYENEEAVDDSQLPKDRFSAERLKGVDSTLKIQPAELGDSAVYLCASSRGQGANNEQFFGPGTRLTVL.

V gene TRBV7-3 combines with J gene TRBJ1-1; no firm D call. Per germline, CDR1 SGHTA and CDR2 FQGTGA. The CDR3 covers 14 residues. The V end was cut by 1 base, the J end by 6 bases, with 12 bases between. CDR3 sequence reads: CASSLNRGRAEAFF. The CDR3 region has the DNA TGTGCCAGCAGCTTAAACAGAGGTAGGGCTGAAGCTTTCTTT.

This chain uses TRBV7-8 with TRBJ2-2, with D maybe TRBD1 (5 bases). Germline V gives CDR1 SGHVS, CDR2 FQNEAQ. Trimming cost V 1 base and J 4 bases, with 16 bases left between them. The CDR3 is made up of 17 amino acids. In DNA, the CDR3 is TGTGCCAGCAGCTTAGTTACCGGCCAGGGCGGCACCGGGGAGCTGTTTTTT. Translated, it gives CASSLVTGQGGTGELFF.

The gene calls are TRBV11-3 and TRBJ2-2; 7 nucleotides line up with TRBD1. Per germline, CDR1 SGHNT and CDR2 YENEEA. This CDR3 spans 15 amino acids. The junction had 1 base not matched to a gene; V was cut back by 2 bases and J by 1 base. The CDR3, as DNA: TGTGCCAGCAGCTTAAACAGGGGGAACACCGGGGAGCTGTTTTTT. Translated, it gives CASSLNRGNTGELFF. Full variable domain (missing parts from reference TRBV11-3 and TRBJ2-2): EAGVVQSPRYKIIEKKQPVAFWCNPISGHNTLYWYLQNLGQGPELLIRYENEEAVDDSQLPKDRFSAERLKGVDSTLKIQPAELGDSAVYLCASSLNRGNTGELFFGEGSRLTVL.

The chain uses TRBV11-2 and TRBJ2-3; D tentatively fits TRBD1 or TRBD2 (7 bases each). The CDR3 length is 15 residues. Germline V gene lookup returns CDR1 SGHAT and CDR2 FQNNGV. Trimming cost V 5 bases and J 3 bases, with 15 bases left between them. CDR3 sequence (DNA): TGTGCCAGCAGCCTCCTCAGGGGGGGGACAGATACGCAGTATTTT. Amino acids: CASSLLRGGTDTQYF. Drawing the rest from reference TRBV11-2 and TRBJ2-3, the complete variable domain is EAGVAQSPRYKIIEKRQSVAFWCNPISGHATLYWYQQILGQGPKLLIQFQNNGVVDDSQLPKDRFSAERLKGVDSTLKIQPAKLEDSAVYLCASSLLRGGTDTQYFGPGTRLTVL.

This chain connects TRBV19 to TRBJ1-5, with 7 bases that match TRBD1. CDR3 size: 15 residues. Germline values: CDR1 LNHDA, CDR2 SQIVND (reference sequence). The J segment lost 4 bases and the V segment lost 5 bases, leaving 8 bases of the junction unmatched. The CDR3 nucleotides read TGTGCCAGTAGTGGCTCACAGGGGATTAATCAGCCCCAGCATTTT. It specifies CASSGSQGINQPQHF. Looking up the rest from reference TRBV19 and TRBJ1-5 gives the full variable domain: DGGITQSPKYLFRKEGQNVTLSCEQNLNHDAMYWYRQDPGQGLRLIYYSQIVNDFQKGDIAEGYSVSREKKESFPLTVTSAQKNPTAFYLCASSGSQGINQPQHFGDGTRLSIL.

V usage is TRBV7-9 and J usage is TRBJ2-7; 9 bases fit TRBD2. Trimming at V came to 2 bases and at J to 2 bases, leaving 4 bases not matched to a gene. The CDR3 is 15 residues long. The germline CDR1 and CDR2 sequences are SEHNR and FQNEAQ (reference sequence). CDR3 loop: CASSLRREGPYEQYF. DNA for the CDR3: TGTGCCAGCAGCTTAAGGCGGGAGGGACCCTACGAGCAGTACTTC.

This clone was found once. This chain uses TRBV6-6 with TRBJ2-1, with 12 bases identical to TRBD2. Germline V lookup: CDR1 MNHNY, CDR2 SVGAGI (reference sequence). Trimming removed 5 bases from V and 8 bases from J; junction bases left unmatched: 4. There are 14 residues in the CDR3. The CDR3: CASSPGLAGYEQFF. The CDR3, as DNA: TGTGCCAGCAGTCCGGGACTAGCGGGCTATGAGCAGTTCTTC.